This TCR beta chain was retrieved from a study of T-cell memory formation after mild COVID-19. Study-wide results and limits: Day 37-peaking second-wave clones had unconfirmed SARS-CoV-2 specificity.

TCRdb analysed the 5' RACE reads with MiXCR anew, one entry per CDR3 protein. Of around 250,000 distinct CDR3 sequences in the sample, about a sixth were seen once. Worth noting for this clonotype: What it binds is unknown.

From germline, CDR1 is SGHAT and CDR2 FQNNGV. The CDR3 sequence is 17 residues long. V was pared by 4 bases and J by 2 bases, with 18 bases between. The sequenced sample consisted of PBMCs or a T cell subset sorted from them (not recorded which). This chain joins TRBV11-2 and TRBJ1-5; D uncertain. This clonotype was sampled from a man younger than 35 who had mild COVID-19 (a few samples of this study predate the infection). Cell type and time point are not known. The CDR3 loop is CASSSITPSGGNQPQHF. CDR3 nucleotides: TGTGCCAGCAGCTCTATAACCCCCTCGGGAGGCAATCAGCCCCAGCATTTT.